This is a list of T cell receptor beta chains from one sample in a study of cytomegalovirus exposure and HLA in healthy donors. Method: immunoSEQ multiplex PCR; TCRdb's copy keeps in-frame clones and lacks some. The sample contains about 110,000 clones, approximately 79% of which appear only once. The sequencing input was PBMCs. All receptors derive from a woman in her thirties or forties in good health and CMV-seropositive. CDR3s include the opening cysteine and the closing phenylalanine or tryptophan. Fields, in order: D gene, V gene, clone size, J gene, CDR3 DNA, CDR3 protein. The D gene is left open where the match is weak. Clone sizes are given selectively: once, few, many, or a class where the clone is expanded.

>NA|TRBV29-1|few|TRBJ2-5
TGCAGCCCATTGGGGGGTGATAAGACCCAGTACTTC
CSPLGGDKTQYF
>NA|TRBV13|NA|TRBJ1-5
TGTGCCAGCAGCTTAGGAAGGGGGTTGGGACAGCCCCAGCATTTT
CASSLGRGLGQPQHF
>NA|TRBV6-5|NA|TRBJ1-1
TGTGCCAGCAGTCCGACCGGAGTCTTCACTGAAGCTTTCTTT
CASSPTGVFTEAFF
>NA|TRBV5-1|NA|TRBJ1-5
TGCGCCAGCAGCGACGGGACTGCCAATCAGCCCCAGCATTTT
CASSDGTANQPQHF
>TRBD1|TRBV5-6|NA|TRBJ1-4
TGTGCCAGCAGCCGACAGGGGGCTCCTAATGAAAAACTGTTTTTT
CASSRQGAPNEKLFF
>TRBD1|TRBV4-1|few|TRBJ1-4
TGCGCCAGCAGACAAACAGGGGGTGGCGAAAAACTGTTTTTT
CASRQTGGGEKLFF
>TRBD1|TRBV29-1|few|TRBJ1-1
TGCAGCGGGGGACAGGTCATGAACACTGAAGCTTTCTTT
CSGGQVMNTEAFF
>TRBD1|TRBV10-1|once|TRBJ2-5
TGCGCCAGCAGTGTAGATACAGGGGGGACCCAGTACTTC
CASSVDTGGTQYF
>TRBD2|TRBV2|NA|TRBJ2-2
TGTGCCAGCAGACCCTTTACTAGCGGGGGGAACGGGGAGCTGTTTTTT
CASRPFTSGGNGELFF
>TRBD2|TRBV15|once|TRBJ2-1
TGTGCCACCAGCAGAGTTGCCGCGGGGGAACAGTTCTTC
CATSRVAAGEQFF
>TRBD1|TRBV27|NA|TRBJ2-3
TGTGCCAGCAGTTCCCGACAGGGTGCCCCTAGCACAGATACGCAGTATTTT
CASSSRQGAPSTDTQYF
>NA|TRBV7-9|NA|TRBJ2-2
TGTGCCAGCAGCCGGCCCGGACAGACCGGGGAGCTGTTTTTT
CASSRPGQTGELFF
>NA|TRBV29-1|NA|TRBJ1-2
TGCAGCGTTGAAGATAGCACCCCTCAGCTGGTCTATGGCTACACCTTC
CSVEDSTPQLVYGYTF
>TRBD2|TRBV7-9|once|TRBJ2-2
TGTGCCAGCAGCTCCCAGACCCTAGCGGGGGCCACCGGGGAGCTGTTTTTT
CASSSQTLAGATGELFF